This T cell receptor beta chain was found in a study of blood T cell repertoires in COVID-19. This CDR3 is 14 amino acids long. The V gene's germline CDR1 is LNHDA and CDR2 SQIVND (reference sequence). Trimming took 6 bases from V and 11 from J; bases not matched to a gene: 15. How the authors handled the data: Reference gene primer amplification yielded estimated nucleated cell counts. Assay used: immunoSEQ multiplex PCR; TCRdb lists only in-frame clones, some missing. V and J calls and clone size are copied from that table; D and trimming were computed from the DNA. The table records fewer than 350,000 clones, over 85% of them present only once. Enrolment of Seattle patients took place during active infection, and they were followed longitudinally.

This clonotype originated in a woman in her sixties with COVID-19, enrolled during active disease. The V gene is TRBV19, the J gene TRBJ1-1, with 7 nucleotides matching TRBD1. The source material was peripheral blood. The CDR3 protein is CASRHPRDSWAAFF. The CDR3 bases are TGTGCCAGTAGACATCCCCGGGACAGCTGGGCGGCTTTCTTT.